This TCR beta chain was profiled in a study of shared clonotypes between healthy human individuals (dated by TCRdb to the early 2020s). Study-wide context: The cohort comprised two women and a few men aged 18 to 49 years. For each donor, CD4 naive and CD4 memory were each given three plates, CD8 naive was given two plates, and CD8 memory was given one plate. Between about 0.85 and 8.9 billion PBMCs per donor were obtained by leukapheresis. Libraries were prepared and TCR repertoires were sequenced by different laboratories using diverse techniques, in order to increase sequencing depth and limit assay-specific biases. Blood TCR repertoires of roughly five healthy adults were deeply sequenced to estimate repertoire size and the extent of clonotype sharing between individuals.

Healthy HIV-negative adults with no recently reported acute infections or vaccinations were included as donors. Every donor was a Caucasian adult residing in Nashville, Tennessee, USA. CD4+ T cells were enriched by magnetic negative selection; naive cells were then positively selected on CD45RA, and the negative fraction formed the memory subset. Blood was collected by leukapheresis, and PBMCs were isolated by Ficoll-Histopaque density gradient centrifugation and then cryopreserved in liquid nitrogen vapor phase. Purity and quantity of every magnetically sorted T cell population were checked by analytical flow cytometry. Each sorted fraction had its genomic DNA isolated and then quantified by UV absorbance on a Nanodrop 2000c. Using the deep immunoSEQ assay, multiplex PCR amplified TCR CDR3 regions from genomic DNA. Genomic DNA extracted from each cell subset was distributed evenly over all wells of several immunoSEQ 96-well plates, and each plate served as one replicate. Each replicate PCR for sorted subsets received around 210 ng genomic DNA, equal to roughly 30,000 T cell genomes. Purified libraries were measured with a Qubit 3.0 fluorometer, size-checked on a Bioanalyzer 2100, and measured again with the KAPA Library Quantification kit. Every immunoSEQ 96-well plate was sequenced on a separate single-read 150-cycle Illumina NextSeq 550 flow cell. Under the source paper's analysis protocol: Because the immunoSEQ output held only junctional sequences and lacked quality scores, the filtering could not match the filtering applied to full-length reads. Sequences were annotated with PyIR, a Python wrapper for IgBLAST v1.9, and V/J genes and CDR3 were assigned using IMGT germline references. Reads were removed for weak V/J assignments (E-value above 1e-6), missing CDR3, stop codons, out-of-frame junctions, or ambiguous translated residues. A V3J clonotype was defined by an identical inferred V gene, J gene, and CDR3 amino acid sequence. To compute the percentage overlap between repertoires, the number of shared unique clonotypes was divided by the size of the smaller repertoire. Richness of each repertoire was evaluated using RTK rarefaction, the Chao1 estimator, and Recon v2.1 estimates of unobserved clonotypes. For all TCRbeta clonotypes obtained by the gDNA method from four donors, generation probabilities were computed with OLGA. Not all clones reach the TCRdb copy of this immuneACCESS table, which keeps in-frame sequences only. Checked studies attribute under half of the gap to unresolved V genes and leave the rest unexplained. V and J calls and clone size come straight from that table; D and trimming were deduced from the DNA. Across this sample there are approximately 2.5 million clones, with more than 90% seen only once. The top ten constitute 0.11% to 0.15% of the sample.

Here is what the overall study found, with its caveats: Pairwise subsampling indicated that sequencing depth was expected to affect the degree of clonotype sharing among donors. Clonotypes shared by all four sorted-subset donors showed higher generation probabilities than non-shared clonotypes. Naive subsets generally had larger estimated clonotype richness than memory subsets did. When a few donors were compared, the shared fraction of clonotypes was 5% to 6.5% for naive CD4, about 4% for naive CD8, about 2.5% for memory CD4, and less than 0.5% for memory CD8. Because the study included only a small number of donors, the genetic and exposure-history diversity represented was limited. Even with the large sequencing depth, rarefaction of the sorted-subset datasets indicated that sequencing was incomplete. Sampling was restricted to blood, and TCR repertoires in tissues likely differ from the TCR repertoires found in blood.

Turning to this clone: There is no known antigen for this receptor. Its ends do not fully match the called genes, so a read error is possible.

According to the germline V gene (reference sequence), CDR1 reads MNHNY and CDR2 reads SVGAGI. Spanning cysteine to phenylalanine, the CDR3 consists of 12 amino acids. Only CDR3 DNA remains: 36 bases, in frame from the first base. The sequence is built from TRBV6-6 and TRBJ1-1, and 9 bases in between align with TRBD1. Sample: naive CD4+ T cells sorted from blood. Reading the label with the study, this specimen's cell subset or site is: CD45RA+ positively selected. This TCR was sampled from a man between 18 and 35 years old in good health. The sequenced DNA is TGTGCCAGCAGGTCCGGGACAGGGCCGATTAACTTT. Translated, this is CASRSGTGPINF.